These 19 T cell receptor beta chains came from one sample sequenced in a study of blood T cell repertoires in COVID-19. The protocol was immunoSEQ multiplex PCR, while the TCRdb copy is restricted to in-frame clones and leaves out a portion. The sample consists of under 200,000 clones, 60% to 85% of them appearing once. The source material was peripheral blood. The receptors stem from a man aged 60 to 69 with acute or convalescent COVID-19.

The chain joins TRBV25-1 to TRBJ1-4; no clear D. The CDR3 spans 14 residues. CDR1 and CDR2 from the germline V gene are MGHDK and SYGVNS. Trimming took off 5 bases at V and 0 bases at J, with 7 bases between the two ends. CDR3 bases: TGTGCCAGCAGTTCCCAGGCAACTAATGAAAAACTGTTTTTT. Translating gives CASSSQATNEKLFF. Combining the CDR3 with reference TRBV25-1 and TRBJ1-4 gives the whole variable domain EADIYQTPRYLVIGTGKKITLECSQTMGHDKMYWYQQDPGMELHLIHYSYGVNSTEKGDLSSESTVSRIRTEHFPLTLESARPSHTSQYLCASSSQATNEKLFFGSGTQLSVL.

This clone appeared once. V is TRBV11-2 and J is TRBJ1-5, with D hard to call. The CDR3 spans 15 residues. The V gene's germline CDR1 is SGHAT and CDR2 FQNNGV. Trimming took 0 bases from V and 0 from J, leaving 6 bases between them. DNA of the CDR3: TGTGCCAGCAGCTTAGATGCGATTAGCAATCAGCCCCAGCATTTT. Translation gives CASSLDAISNQPQHF. Full variable domain (outside the CDR3, taken from reference TRBV11-2 and TRBJ1-5): EAGVAQSPRYKIIEKRQSVAFWCNPISGHATLYWYQQILGQGPKLLIQFQNNGVVDDSQLPKDRFSAERLKGVDSTLKIQPAKLEDSAVYLCASSLDAISNQPQHFGDGTRLSIL.

This clone has just a few counts. The chain is built from TRBV19 and TRBJ1-5; possible D gene TRBD1, 5 bases. CDR3 length equals 15 residues. In germline, CDR1 is LNHDA, CDR2 SQIVND (reference sequence). The germline V and J ends were trimmed by 1 base and 4 bases, with 11 bases remaining between them. The DNA for the CDR3 is TGTGCCAGTAGTATAGTCCAGGGCTCAAATCAGCCCCAGCATTTT. Translated: CASSIVQGSNQPQHF.

The genes are TRBV24-1 and TRBJ2-7; TRBD1 matches 8 bases. This CDR3 is built from 14 residues. Germline trimming cut 7 bases from V and 2 bases from J; bases unmatched to any gene: 6. CDR1 KGHDR and CDR2 SFDVKD come from the germline V gene. CDR3 protein: CATSPRTGTYEQYF. The CDR3 DNA reads TGTGCCACCAGCCCTCGGACAGGGACCTACGAGCAGTACTTC.

The chain uses TRBV2 and TRBJ1-2, with 7 positions matching TRBD1. The CDR3 length is 15 residues. With 1 base clipped from V and 4 bases from J, the junction kept 6 bases outside the gene matches. CDR1 SNHLY and CDR2 FYNNEI come from the germline V gene. Here the CDR3 DNA reads TGTGCCAGCAGTGAAGGAGGGGGCCGCGGCTATGGCTACACCTTC. It yields the protein CASSEGGGRGYGYTF.

The rearrangement joins TRBV4-1 to TRBJ1-6; no clear D. CDR3 size: 16 residues. The germline V gene encodes CDR1 MGHRA and CDR2 YSYEKL. V was cut by 0 bases and J by 4 bases, with 10 bases left in between. Here the CDR3 DNA reads TGCGCCAGCAGCCAAGAACTAGGCGGGTATAATTCACCCCTCCACTTT. This sequence encodes CASSQELGGYNSPLHF.

This clone was recorded only once. The V gene is TRBV30, the J gene TRBJ1-6, with TRBD1 matching 7 bases. There are 13 residues in the CDR3. V dropped 8 bases and J dropped 7; count of bases not matched to a gene: 8. Germline assignment: CDR1 GTSNPN and CDR2 SVGIG (reference sequence). The CDR3 DNA reads as TGTGCCGGTTCACAGGGGACCAATTCACCCCTCCACTTT. It yields the protein CAGSQGTNSPLHF.

This clone occurred a few times. The chain combines TRBV10-3 with TRBJ2-1, with 7 bases that match TRBD2. V lost 0 bases to trimming and J lost 4 bases; unmatched junction nucleotides: 6. Germline CDR1 ENHRY, CDR2 SYGVKD. There are 16 residues in the CDR3. The CDR3 protein is CAISESSAGVYNEQFF. Written as DNA, the CDR3 is TGTGCCATCAGTGAGTCGTCGGCGGGGGTGTACAATGAGCAGTTCTTC.

This chain connects TRBV9 to TRBJ1-5; no firm D call. Trimming removed 2 bases from V and 3 bases from J, with 6 bases in between. Germline V CDR1 and CDR2: SGDLS, YYNGEE. The CDR3 consists of 13 residues. The CDR3 DNA reads as TGTGCCAGCAGCGTGGGAGTCAATCAGCCCCAGCATTTT. Protein product: CASSVGVNQPQHF.

V gene TRBV28 combines with J gene TRBJ1-1; the D is unclear. Germline V gene sequence: CDR1 MDHEN, CDR2 SYDVKM. V was trimmed by 7 bases and J by 3 bases, leaving 6 bases between them. The CDR3 loop spans 11 amino acids. CDR3 DNA sequence: TGTGCCAGCAACGACTACACTGAAGCTTTCTTT. It is translated as CASNDYTEAFF.

V gene TRBV5-1 combines with J gene TRBJ1-5, with 7 bases that match TRBD1. The CDR3 runs to 15 residues. Trimming removed 1 base from V and 4 bases from J; junction bases left unmatched: 5. Germline CDR1 SGHRS, CDR2 YFSETQ. The CDR3 sequence is CASSLQGGNNQPQHF. As DNA, the CDR3 is TGCGCCAGCAGCTTGCAAGGGGGCAATAATCAGCCCCAGCATTTT.

J is TRBJ2-5 and V is TRBV5-1; 10 positions match TRBD1. Germline lookup yields CDR1 SGHRS and CDR2 YFSETQ. This CDR3 comprises 16 residues. The V gene end was trimmed by 0 bases and the J gene end by 5 bases; junction bases not matched to a gene: 7. The CDR3 reads CASSLGQGAHMETQYF. The CDR3 DNA is TGCGCCAGCAGCTTGGGACAGGGGGCGCACATGGAGACCCAGTACTTC.

The chain carries TRBV4-3 and TRBJ2-3; tentative D call: TRBD1 (5 bases). The CDR3 runs to 15 residues. Germline V CDR1 and CDR2: LGHNA, YSLEER. Trimming removed 0 bases at V and 0 bases at J, with 7 bases between. CDR3 bases: TGCGCCAGCAGCCAAGAAACAGGCAGCACAGATACGCAGTATTTT. As protein: CASSQETGSTDTQYF.

The chain employs TRBV6-5 and TRBJ2-1, with 10 bases fitting TRBD1. The V segment lost 2 bases and the J segment 6 bases; nucleotides outside the gene matches: 4. The CDR3 is 15 residues long. Germline loops: CDR1 MNHEY, CDR2 SVGAGI. CDR3 amino acids: CASSYRDRGFNEQFF. The CDR3 coding sequence is TGTGCCAGCAGTTACCGGGACAGGGGTTTCAATGAGCAGTTCTTC.

This chain connects TRBV6-5 to TRBJ1-1; the D is unclear. Germline-derived CDR1 and CDR2 are MNHEY and SVGAGI. V was shortened by 2 bases and J by 1 base, with 11 bases between the two germline ends. The CDR3 loop spans 15 amino acids. In nucleotides, the CDR3 is TGTGCCAGCAGTTACCGTAGCGGGTCGAACACTGAAGCTTTCTTT. It specifies CASSYRSGSNTEAFF.

DNA for the CDR3: TGTGCCAGCAGCCCAGGGACAGTTTACGAGCAGTACTTC. Residues: CASSPGTVYEQYF. The V and J genes are TRBV3-1 (or the pseudogene TRBV3-2) and TRBJ2-7; 7 positions agree with TRBD1. The germline V gene has CDR1 LGHDT and CDR2 YNNKEL (reference sequence). The V gene end was trimmed by 4 bases and the J gene end by 4 bases; junction bases not matched to a gene: 4. The CDR3 covers 13 residues.

This clone occurred a few times. The chain combines TRBV11-2 with TRBJ2-5, with a tentative D call TRBD2 (6 bases). Looked up from germline, CDR1 is SGHAT and CDR2 is FQNNGV. This CDR3 comprises 15 residues. V lost 5 bases and J lost 8, with 21 bases in between. This CDR3 reads CASSPSGAGGSTQYF. The CDR3 DNA reads TGTGCCAGCAGCCCTTCGGGAGCCGGTGGTAGTACCCAGTACTTC.

The gene calls are TRBV24-1 and TRBJ1-3; unclear D gene. Trimming cost V 7 bases and J 8 bases, with 11 bases left between them. CDR3 length: 12 residues. The V gene's germline CDR1 is KGHDR and CDR2 SFDVKD. The CDR3 DNA reads as TGTGCCACCAGGGACCGCGGGGACACCATATATTTT. Translated, it gives CATRDRGDTIYF.

This chain connects TRBV29-1 to TRBJ1-5, with D possibly being TRBD1 (5 bases). CDR3 size: 13 residues. CDR1 is SQVTM and CDR2 is ANQGSEA in the germline V gene. V was cut by 2 bases and J by 4 bases, with 9 bases left in between. The CDR3: CSVETQDNQPQHF. In nucleotides, the CDR3 is TGCAGCGTTGAAACACAGGATAATCAGCCCCAGCATTTT.